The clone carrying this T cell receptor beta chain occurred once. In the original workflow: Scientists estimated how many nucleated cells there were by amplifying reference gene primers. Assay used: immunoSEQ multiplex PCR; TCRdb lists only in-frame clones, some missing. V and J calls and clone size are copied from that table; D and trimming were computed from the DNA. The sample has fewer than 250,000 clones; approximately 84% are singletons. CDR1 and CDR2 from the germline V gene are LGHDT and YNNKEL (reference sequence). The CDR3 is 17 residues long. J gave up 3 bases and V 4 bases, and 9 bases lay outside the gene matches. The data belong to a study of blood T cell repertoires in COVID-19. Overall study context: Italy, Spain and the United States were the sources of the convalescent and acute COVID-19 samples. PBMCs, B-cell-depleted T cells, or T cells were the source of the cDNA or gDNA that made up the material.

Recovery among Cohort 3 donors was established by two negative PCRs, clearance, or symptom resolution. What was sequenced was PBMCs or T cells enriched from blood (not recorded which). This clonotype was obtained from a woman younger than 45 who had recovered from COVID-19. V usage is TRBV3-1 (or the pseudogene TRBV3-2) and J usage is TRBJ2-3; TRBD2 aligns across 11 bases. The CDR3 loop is CASSPRLAGHRTDTQYF. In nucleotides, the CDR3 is TGTGCCAGCAGCCCCCGACTAGCGGGGCACAGAACAGATACGCAGTATTTT.